The rows below give T cell receptor beta chains drawn from one sample of a study of graft-versus-host responses after intestinal transplantation. The data were produced by immunoSEQ multiplex PCR, yet TCRdb's version contains in-frame clones alone and is incomplete. The sample holds 5,000 or so clones, around 72% seen once. The material sequenced was ileum tissue, taken around 37 weeks after intestinal transplant. These TCRs come from a human patient who received an intestinal transplant, so some T cells may come from the graft donor. The CDR3 runs from the conserved cysteine through the conserved F or W. D genes are given only for firm matches. The size entry is marked missing in some rows and otherwise reads once, few, many or a size class.

clone_size j_call v_call d_call cdr3_nt cdr3_aa
NA TRBJ1-1 TRBV30 TRBD1 TGTGCCTGGAGTGCCATGACAGGGATGACGGCTTTCTTT CAWSAMTGMTAFF
NA TRBJ2-2 TRBV9 TRBD1 TGTGCCAGCAGCCCGGACAGGGGGCCCGGGGAGCTGTTTTTT CASSPDRGPGELFF
NA TRBJ1-5 TRBV6-5 NA TGTGCCAGCAGAACAGGGAATCAGCCCCAGCATTTT CASRTGNQPQHF
large TRBJ1-1 TRBV19 NA TGTGCCAGTAGTCCCAGTCCCCGGGGGGTAGCTTTCTTT CASSPSPRGVAFF
NA TRBJ1-5 TRBV5-6 TRBD1 TGTGCCAGCAGCTCTCTCCGGGACAGGCATAGCAATCAGCCCCAGCATTTT CASSSLRDRHSNQPQHF
NA TRBJ2-7 TRBV5-1 TRBD1 TGCGCCAGCGGAGACAGGGGCAACGAGCAGTACTTC CASGDRGNEQYF
NA TRBJ2-5 TRBV9 TRBD2 TGTGCCAGCAGCGGGCCTTCAGCGGGAGCGGTTGTGGGACAAGAGACCCAGTACTTC CASSGPSAGAVVGQETQYF
NA TRBJ1-6 TRBV18 NA TGTGCCAGCTCACCACCGGGGACTAAGAGTTCACCCCTCCACTTT CASSPPGTKSSPLHF
NA TRBJ2-1 TRBV4-3 NA TGCGCCAGCAGCATCTCGGAGACGAACAATGAGCAGTTCTTC CASSISETNNEQFF
NA TRBJ1-6 TRBV5-4 TRBD1 TGTGCCAGCAGCCAGGACAGGGTTGGGTCACCCCTCCACTTT CASSQDRVGSPLHF
few TRBJ1-2 TRBV4-1 NA TGCGCCAGCAGCCAAGATCGGGAGGGGTTCCTCTATGGCTACACCTTC CASSQDREGFLYGYTF
few TRBJ1-3 TRBV5-1 TRBD1 TGCGCCAGCAGCTTGGGACAGGGGACCTGGAACACCATATATTTT CASSLGQGTWNTIYF
NA TRBJ2-1 TRBV6-5 TRBD1 TGTGCCAGCAGTTCCATTAGACAGGGCAATGAGCAGTTCTTC CASSSIRQGNEQFF
NA TRBJ1-2 TRBV7-2 NA TGTGCCAGCAGCGTACAGGGCTATGGCTACACCTTC CASSVQGYGYTF
NA TRBJ2-3 TRBV5-1 TRBD2 TGCGCCAGCAGCTTGGTTAGCGGGGGGGTCGCAGATACGCAGTATTTT CASSLVSGGVADTQYF
NA TRBJ1-2 TRBV6-1 TRBD1 TGTGCCAGCAGTGACTTATCGAGAGCTTCAGGGGGGGGCTACACCTTC CASSDLSRASGGGYTF
once TRBJ2-4 TRBV4-2 TRBD1 TGTGCCAGCAGCCGATCCAGAGACAGGGGTCGAAACATTCAGTACTTC CASSRSRDRGRNIQYF
few TRBJ2-3 TRBV19 TRBD1 TGTGCCAGTAGTATCGGACAGGTCAGGGATACGCAGTATTTT CASSIGQVRDTQYF
few TRBJ2-3 TRBV4-1 TRBD2 TGCGCCAGCAGCCAAAAAGGAATAGGGGCGGGGAGGGTTAGCACAGATACGCAGTATTTT CASSQKGIGAGRVSTDTQYF
few TRBJ2-5 TRBV18 NA TGTGCCAGCTCACCTCCCGGGACCCAGTACTTC CASSPPGTQYF
NA TRBJ2-1 TRBV30 TRBD2 TGTGCCTGGAGTGTGAGCGGGAGGGCCTCCTACAATGAGCAGTTCTTC CAWSVSGRASYNEQFF
NA TRBJ2-7 TRBV5-1 NA TGCGCCAGCAAAAGGGGTTTTTCCTACGAGCAGTACTTC CASKRGFSYEQYF
NA TRBJ1-1 TRBV5-1 NA TGCGCCAGCAGCCCCCCGGGGGCTGAAGCTTTCTTT CASSPPGAEAFF
NA TRBJ2-3 TRBV2 TRBD2 TGTGCCAGCAGTGGAGCGGGGGGGCCCACAGATACGCAGTATTTT CASSGAGGPTDTQYF
hyperexpanded TRBJ2-3 TRBV10-1 TRBD2 TGCGCCAGTAGCGGGATGCTGGGCACAGATACGCAGTATTTT CASSGMLGTDTQYF
NA TRBJ2-1 TRBV12-5 TRBD2 TGTGCTAGTGGTTTGGCACTAGCGGGGCTAAACAATGTGGAGCAGTTCTTC CASGLALAGLNNVEQFF
NA TRBJ1-4 TRBV6-6 TRBD1 TGTGCCAGCGGTAGCGGGACAGGGACTGAAAAACTGTTTTTT CASGSGTGTEKLFF
NA TRBJ2-7 TRBV5-1 NA TGCGCCAGCAGCTTGGCTTGGTGGACAAACTCCTACGAGCAGTACTTC CASSLAWWTNSYEQYF
NA TRBJ1-2 TRBV30 NA TGTGCCTGCCCGCACAGGGCTAACTATGGCTACACCTTC CACPHRANYGYTF
NA TRBJ1-5 TRBV6-1 TRBD1 TGTGCCAGCAGCACAGGACAGGGAGGGGGTCAGCCCCAGCATTTT CASSTGQGGGQPQHF
NA TRBJ2-3 TRBV5-6 NA TGTGCCAGCAGCTTGGTTCCAACTAGCACAGATACGCAGTATTTT CASSLVPTSTDTQYF
NA TRBJ1-1 TRBV18 TRBD1 TGTGCCAGCTCACCCGGGACAGGGGGTGGGAACACTGAAGCTTTCTTT CASSPGTGGGNTEAFF
NA TRBJ2-5 TRBV18 TRBD2 TGTGCCAGCTCACCACTAGCGGGACTTCAAGAGACCCAGTACTTC CASSPLAGLQETQYF
NA TRBJ2-4 TRBV10-1 TRBD1 TGCGCCAGCAGTGGCCAGGACAGGAGTACCATTCAGTACTTC CASSGQDRSTIQYF
NA TRBJ2-3 TRBV18 TRBD1 TGTGCCAGCTCACCACCCGGACAGGTTAGCACAGATACGCAGTATTTT CASSPPGQVSTDTQYF
once TRBJ2-1 TRBV7-7 TRBD2 TGTGCCAGCAGCTCGGGGGGGGAGCAGTTCTTC CASSSGGEQFF
NA TRBJ2-3 TRBV5-1 NA TGCGCCAGCAGCTCGCCGACTAGCACAGATACGCAGTATTTT CASSSPTSTDTQYF
large TRBJ2-1 TRBV6-4 TRBD2 TGTGCCAGCAGTTCCGGACTAGAAGTGGGTGAGCAGTTCTTC CASSSGLEVGEQFF
few TRBJ2-3 TRBV4-1 NA TGCGCCAGCAGCCGATCAACAGGGACCGGCACAGATACGCAGTATTTT CASSRSTGTGTDTQYF
few TRBJ1-4 TRBV7-6 TRBD1 TGTGCCAGCAGCTTAGCGGGGACAGGGGTGGACGAAAAACTGTTTTTT CASSLAGTGVDEKLFF
NA TRBJ2-1 TRBV11-2 NA TGTGCCAGCAGCTTAGACTCCCTGCGGACAGTAAACAATGAGCAGTTCTTC CASSLDSLRTVNNEQFF
NA TRBJ1-5 TRBV27 TRBD1 TGTGCCACCCGCCGTCGCGGACAGGGAAGATTGCCCCAGCATTTT CATRRRGQGRLPQHF
large TRBJ1-4 TRBV18 TRBD1 TGTGCCAGCTCACCACCGGGACAGGAGGGTGAAAAACTGTTTTTT CASSPPGQEGEKLFF